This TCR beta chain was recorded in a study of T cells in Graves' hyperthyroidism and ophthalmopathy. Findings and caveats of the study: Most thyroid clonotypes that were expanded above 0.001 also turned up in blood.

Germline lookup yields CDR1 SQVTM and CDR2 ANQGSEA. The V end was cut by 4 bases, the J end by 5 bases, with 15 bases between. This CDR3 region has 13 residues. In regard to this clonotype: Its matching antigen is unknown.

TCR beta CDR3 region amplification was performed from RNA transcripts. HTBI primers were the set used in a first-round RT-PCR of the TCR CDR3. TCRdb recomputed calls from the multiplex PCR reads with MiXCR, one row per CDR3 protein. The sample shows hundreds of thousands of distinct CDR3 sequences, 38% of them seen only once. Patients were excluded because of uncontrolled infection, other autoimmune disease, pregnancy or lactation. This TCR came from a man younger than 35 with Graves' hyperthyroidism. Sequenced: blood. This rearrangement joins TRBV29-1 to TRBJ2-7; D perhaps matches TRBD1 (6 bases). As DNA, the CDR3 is TGCAGCGTTGTGAACTTGGGGGCCAACGAGCAGTACTTC. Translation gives CSVVNLGANEQYF.